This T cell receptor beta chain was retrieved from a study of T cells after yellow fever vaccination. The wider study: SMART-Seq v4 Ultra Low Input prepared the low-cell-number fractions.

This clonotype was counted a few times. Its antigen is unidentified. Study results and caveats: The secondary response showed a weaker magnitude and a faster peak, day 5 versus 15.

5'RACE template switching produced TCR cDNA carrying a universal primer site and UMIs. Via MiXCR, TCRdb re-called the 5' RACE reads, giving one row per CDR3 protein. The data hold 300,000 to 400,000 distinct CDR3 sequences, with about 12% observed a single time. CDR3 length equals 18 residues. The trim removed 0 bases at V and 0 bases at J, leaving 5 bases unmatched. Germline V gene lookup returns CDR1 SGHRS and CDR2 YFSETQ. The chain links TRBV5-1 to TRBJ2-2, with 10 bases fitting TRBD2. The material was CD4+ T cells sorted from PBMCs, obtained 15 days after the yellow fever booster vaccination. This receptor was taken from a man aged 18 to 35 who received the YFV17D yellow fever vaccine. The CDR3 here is CASSLGLAGATNTGELFF. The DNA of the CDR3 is TGCGCCAGCAGCTTGGGCCTAGCGGGGGCCACGAACACCGGGGAGCTGTTTTTT. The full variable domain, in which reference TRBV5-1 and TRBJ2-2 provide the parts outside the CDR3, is KAGVTQTPRYLIKTRGQQVTLSCSPISGHRSVSWYQQTPGQGLQFLFEYFSETQRNKGNFPGRFSGRQFSNSRSEMNVSTLELGDSALYLCASSLGLAGATNTGELFFGEGSRLTVL.